Each of the 25 T cell receptor beta chains below was sequenced from the same sample in a study of T-cell memory formation after mild COVID-19. One entry per CDR3 protein results from TCRdb running MiXCR on the 5' RACE reads. The data contain about 33,000 distinct CDR3 sequences, roughly 21% of them singletons. Sequencing was performed on PBMCs or a T cell subset sorted from them (not recorded which). The receptors here all came from an adult who had mild COVID-19 (a few samples of this study predate the infection). Cell type and time point are not known.

For the CDR3, the DNA is TGTGCCACACACACAGGAGGGCAGGGGCCCACCGGGGAGCTGTTTTTT. It yields the protein CATHTGGQGPTGELFF. This chain joins TRBV7-2 and TRBJ2-2; D may match TRBD1 or TRBD2 (6 bases each). CDR1 SGHTA and CDR2 FQGNSA come from the germline V gene. Trimming shortened V by 10 bases and J by 4 bases, and 22 bases separated the two germline ends. This CDR3 is built from 16 residues.

In its sample, this clonotype was seen many times. This sequence joins TRBV20-1 and TRBJ2-1, with TRBD2 matching over 11 bases. Germline V CDR1 and CDR2: DFQATT, SNEGSKA (reference sequence). The CDR3 length is 15 residues. V lost 0 bases to trimming and J lost 6 bases; unmatched junction nucleotides: 4. The CDR3 nucleotides read TGCAGTGCTAGAGATGGGACTAGCGGATTCAATGAGCAGTTCTTC. Protein sequence: CSARDGTSGFNEQFF.

CDR3 sequence reads: CASSQDRRSVYNEQFF. The CDR3 nucleotides are TGTGCCAGCAGCCAAGATAGGCGGAGCGTTTACAATGAGCAGTTCTTC. V is TRBV3-1 and J is TRBJ2-1; D unresolved. CDR3 length: 16 amino acids. Deletions cut 0 bases from V and 4 bases from J, with 13 bases between. Germline CDR1 and CDR2: LGHDT and YNNKEL (reference sequence).

The V gene is TRBV6-5, the J gene TRBJ1-1, with D tentatively TRBD1 (5 bases). The V gene lost 6 bases and the J gene lost 1 base, with 9 bases spanning the gap. The CDR3 sequence is 13 residues long. Germline CDR1 reads MNHEY; CDR2 reads SVGAGI. CDR3 DNA: TGTGCCAGCAGCCTTACAGGGAACACTGAAGCTTTCTTT. Encoded protein: CASSLTGNTEAFF.

J is TRBJ2-7 and V is TRBV5-1; no clear D. Trimming left V 4 bases short and J 3 bases short, with 11 bases between. There are 13 residues in the CDR3. In germline, CDR1 is SGHRS, CDR2 YFSETQ. The CDR3 nucleotides are TGCGCCAGCAGCAAGGACCGCCACTACGAGCAGTACTTC. Its protein is CASSKDRHYEQYF.

The chain combines TRBV3-1 with TRBJ2-1, with TRBD2 identical over 14 bases. This CDR3 has 16 amino acids. The V gene's germline CDR1 is LGHDT and CDR2 YNNKEL (reference sequence). V gave up 4 bases and J gave up 6 bases; unmatched junction bases: 5. The CDR3 loop reads CASSRPGLAGVNEQFF. DNA for the CDR3: TGTGCCAGCAGCCGCCCGGGACTAGCGGGAGTCAATGAGCAGTTCTTC.

This clonotype was recorded many times. The chain employs TRBV7-2 and TRBJ2-5; TRBD2 matches 7 bases. The germline gives CDR1 SGHTA, CDR2 FQGNSA. The CDR3 is 15 residues long. The V and J ends lost 1 base and 5 bases, in that order; junction bases with no gene match: 7. The CDR3 nucleotides are TGTGCCAGCAGCTTAGTTGGCGGGAGTTCCGAGACCCAGTACTTC. It specifies CASSLVGGSSETQYF.

This clonotype was seen repeatedly, ten times or more. The J gene is TRBJ2-7, the V gene TRBV6-6, with a weak D call TRBD2 (5 bases). V lost 6 bases, J lost 5 bases, and 23 bases lay in between. Germline loops: CDR1 MNHNY, CDR2 SVGAGI (reference sequence). CDR3 length: 16 residues. The CDR3 nucleotides are TGTGCCAGCAGCCCAGCGGACGGAGCAGGACGGAACGAGCAGTACTTC. Encoded protein: CASSPADGAGRNEQYF.

This clonotype has at least ten counts. V gene TRBV20-1 combines with J gene TRBJ2-7; 8 bases agree with TRBD1. The CDR3 runs to 14 residues. The germline CDR1 and CDR2 sequences are DFQATT and SNEGSKA (reference sequence). Germline trimming cut 3 bases from V and 3 bases from J; bases unmatched to any gene: 7. The CDR3 loop is CSASKSGGNYEQYF. CDR3 sequence (DNA): TGCAGTGCTAGTAAGTCAGGGGGCAACTACGAGCAGTACTTC.

This clonotype was detected once. A much larger clone is a single base away; this may be a read error. The chain recombines TRBV12-3 or TRBV12-4 with TRBJ2-3, with unresolved D. The CDR3 loop spans 13 amino acids. CDR3 in DNA: TGTGACAGCAGCCCCCTAGTTGCAGATACGCAGTATTTT. Protein sequence: CDSSPLVADTQYF.

This clonotype occurred a few times. This chain links TRBV18 with TRBJ2-5; D call uncertain. The germline gives CDR1 KGHSH, CDR2 LQKENI. Trimming left V 2 bases short and J 2 bases short, with 6 bases between. This CDR3 has 13 residues. The CDR3 coding sequence is TGTGCCAGCTCACCATCCCGTCAAGAGACCCAGTACTTC. Translated: CASSPSRQETQYF.

V gene TRBV11-3 combines with J gene TRBJ2-3, with 7 bases lining up with TRBD2. Germline CDR1 and CDR2: SGHNT and YENEEA. The ends lost 5 bases at V and 1 base at J; junction bases unmatched: 18. CDR3 length equals 19 residues. The CDR3 protein is CASSKDQRRTAGGTDTQYF. The CDR3 DNA is TGTGCCAGCAGCAAAGACCAGAGGCGAACGGCGGGGGGCACAGATACGCAGTATTTT.

V and J are TRBV6-2 or TRBV6-3 and TRBJ2-2, with a possible D match to TRBD2 (6 bases). The CDR3 extends over 15 amino acids. Trimming stripped 5 bases from V and 5 bases from J, with 15 bases between. Per the germline V gene, CDR1 is MNHEY and CDR2 is SVGEGT. The CDR3 nucleotides read TGTGCCAGCAGTCCCTGGACTACTAGGACCGGGGAGCTGTTTTTT. Protein product: CASSPWTTRTGELFF.

This clonotype was seen many times. The chain joins TRBV20-1 to TRBJ1-2, with D uncertain. Deletions cut 6 bases from V and 6 bases from J, with 11 bases between. There are 11 residues in the CDR3. Looked up from germline, CDR1 is DFQATT and CDR2 is SNEGSKA (reference sequence). The CDR3: CSARVSNGYTF. The DNA of the CDR3 is TGCAGTGCCCGGGTCTCAAATGGCTACACCTTC.

This clonotype showed up many times. This sequence joins TRBV19 and TRBJ2-5; tentative D call: TRBD2 (5 bases). The CDR3 totals 15 residues. V lost 1 base and J lost 2, with 11 bases in between. CDR1 is LNHDA and CDR2 is SQIVND in the germline V gene (reference sequence). Here the CDR3 reads CASSIGTGIQETQYF. In DNA form, the CDR3 reads TGTGCCAGTAGTATAGGGACGGGGATTCAAGAGACCCAGTACTTC.

This clonotype was seen repeatedly, ten times or more. The rearrangement joins TRBV5-1 to TRBJ2-7, with 11 bases identical to TRBD1. CDR1 is SGHRS, CDR2 YFSETQ, per germline. This CDR3 contains 14 residues. V trimming: 3 bases; J trimming: 6 bases; junction bases outside the gene matches: 5. The CDR3 nucleotides read TGCGCCAGCAGCTCGTCTGGGACAGGGGGCGAGCAGTACTTC. Amino acid sequence: CASSSSGTGGEQYF.

The table lists this clonotype with many counts. The chain is built from TRBV7-8 and TRBJ2-1; the match to TRBD2 covers 14 bases. The V gene end was trimmed by 3 bases and the J gene end by 4 bases; junction bases not matched to a gene: 5. The CDR3 contains 17 residues. In germline, CDR1 is SGHVS, CDR2 FQNEAQ. The CDR3 sequence is CASSLGTSGRYYNEQFF. As DNA, the CDR3 is TGTGCCAGCAGCTTGGGGACTAGCGGGAGATATTACAATGAGCAGTTCTTC.

This clonotype was found many times. This chain uses TRBV5-8 with TRBJ2-6, with D perhaps being TRBD1 or TRBD2 (6 bases each). This CDR3 is 18 amino acids long. CDR1 is SGHTS, CDR2 YDEGEE, per germline. Trimming cost V 4 bases and J 0 bases, with 17 bases left between them. This CDR3 reads CASSRGTPAFSGANVLTF. In DNA, the CDR3 is TGTGCCAGCAGCCGGGGGACACCCGCGTTCTCTGGGGCCAACGTCCTGACTTTC.

With regard to this clonotype: A read error may be the cause here, since a much bigger clone is one base away. The chain couples TRBV24-1 to TRBJ2-1; D gene uncertain. With 4 bases removed from V and 6 bases from J, the gap between germline ends came to 15 bases. This CDR3 comprises 15 residues. Per the germline V gene, CDR1 is KGHDR and CDR2 is SFDVKD. DNA of the CDR3: TGTGCCACCAGTGACCCCGGCTTACGACCCAATGAGCAGTTCTTC. Protein: CATSDPGLRPNEQFF.

In this sample, this clonotype turned up many times. This rearrangement joins TRBV9 to TRBJ1-1; D is uncertain. The germline V gene encodes CDR1 SGDLS and CDR2 YYNGEE. V was trimmed by 4 bases and J by 3 bases, leaving 7 bases between them. The CDR3 length is 12 residues. The CDR3 coding sequence is TGTGCCAGCAGCCCCCGTGACACTGAAGCTTTCTTT. Its translation: CASSPRDTEAFF.

This sequence joins TRBV12-3 or TRBV12-4 and TRBJ2-1; D is unclear. The V end was cut by 6 bases, the J end by 0 bases, with 6 bases between. The CDR3 is 13 amino acids. The chain's CDR3 is CASSDGSYNEQFF. CDR3 DNA sequence: TGTGCCAGCAGCGACGGCTCCTACAATGAGCAGTTCTTC.

This clonotype was picked up a small number of times. The chain links TRBV18 to TRBJ1-2; D remains ambiguous. The CDR3 is 13 residues long. V lost 1 base and J lost 7, with 10 bases in between. Per germline, CDR1 KGHSH and CDR2 LQKENI. Here the CDR3 reads CASSPRPGGGYTF. DNA for the CDR3: TGTGCCAGCTCACCACGTCCGGGTGGTGGCTACACCTTC.

This clonotype was recorded many times. J is TRBJ2-2 and V is TRBV12-3 or TRBV12-4; D is possibly TRBD1 (6 bases). The CDR3 is 14 residues long. Trimming cost V 6 bases and J 4 bases, with 12 bases left between them. The CDR3 nucleotides are TGTGCCAGCAGCTCACAACAGGGCACCGGGGAGCTGTTTTTT. This codes for CASSSQQGTGELFF.

This clonotype occurred a few times. This rearrangement joins TRBV7-9 to TRBJ1-2; D remains unclear. The CDR3 is 14 residues long. CDR1 and CDR2 from the germline V gene are SEHNR and FQNEAQ (reference sequence). The germline V and J ends were trimmed by 1 base and 2 bases, with 8 bases remaining between them. The chain's CDR3 is CASSLGTENYGYTF. As DNA, the CDR3 is TGTGCCAGCAGCTTAGGTACAGAGAACTATGGCTACACCTTC.

This clonotype was found many times. The genes are TRBV5-1 and TRBJ2-3; D assignment may be TRBD1 or TRBD2 (6 bases each). V was trimmed by 1 base and J by 3 bases, leaving 9 bases between them. The CDR3 loop spans 14 amino acids. CDR1 is SGHRS and CDR2 is YFSETQ in the germline V gene. The CDR3: CASSLRGTTDTQYF. In DNA form, the CDR3 reads TGCGCCAGCAGCTTGCGCGGGACAACAGATACGCAGTATTTT.